This TCR beta chain was obtained from a study of T-cell memory formation after mild COVID-19. The overall study: Most TCR clusters belonged to a single donor. Overall study results and limits: Clones shrinking from day 15 to 85 showed even CD4/CD8 mixes; later expanders tilted CD4+.

Trimming shortened V by 6 bases and J by 2 bases, and 13 bases separated the two germline ends. CDR1 is MNHEY, CDR2 SVGEGT, per germline. The CDR3 runs 14 residues. With constant-segment primers, 5'RACE yielded cDNA libraries of TCR alpha and TCR beta that carried sample barcodes and UMIs. MiXCR was run by TCRdb on the 5' RACE reads, yielding one entry per CDR3 protein. The sample comprises 340,000 or so distinct CDR3 sequences, over 10% of which are singletons, and 20% to 25% rests with the top ten. This clonotype was found a few times. Its antigen is not identified. Sequencing was done on a sample of PBMCs or a T cell subset sorted from them (not recorded which). The chain recombines TRBV6-2 or TRBV6-3 with TRBJ2-5; D uncertain. This receptor was obtained from a man aged 18-30 years who had mild COVID-19 (a few samples of this study predate the infection). Cell type and time point are not known. For the CDR3, the DNA is TGTGCCAGCAGCCTACAGAGCCCTCAAGAGACCCAGTACTTC. Its protein is CASSLQSPQETQYF.